These 20 T cell receptor beta chains share one sample of origin, sequenced in a study of cytomegalovirus exposure and HLA in healthy donors. PCR was performed using 60 Vbeta and 13 Jbeta primers. Only in-frame clones appear in the TCRdb table, and some are missing; sequencing was by immunoSEQ multiplex PCR. The table lists roughly 150,000 clones, about three quarters of them singletons. Sequenced input: PBMCs. The source is a male donor in good health and CMV-seronegative.

This clone turned up a few times. This chain links TRBV6-5 with TRBJ1-1; 8 bases match TRBD1. The CDR3 spans 13 residues. V shed 5 bases and J 5 bases; nucleotides not matched to a gene: 4. Germline V lookup: CDR1 MNHEY, CDR2 SVGAGI. CDR3 in DNA: TGTGCCAGCAGTCCCAGGACAGGGACTGAAGCTTTCTTT. It is translated as CASSPRTGTEAFF.

This rearrangement joins TRBV10-1 to TRBJ1-5; tentative D call: TRBD1 (5 bases). The germline gives CDR1 WNHNN, CDR2 SYGVQD (reference sequence). CDR3 length: 15 amino acids. V gave up 0 bases and J gave up 4 bases, with 10 bases separating them. The chain's CDR3 is CASSESLGGNQPQHF. In DNA form, the CDR3 reads TGCGCCAGCAGTGAGTCGTTGGGGGGTAATCAGCCCCAGCATTTT.

The chain is built from TRBV4-2 and TRBJ1-1; D is uncertain. The germline V and J ends were trimmed by 3 bases and 1 base, with 9 bases remaining between them. The CDR3 is made up of 14 amino acids. CDR1 is LGHNA, CDR2 YNFKEQ, per germline. The CDR3 sequence is CASSHLDRNTEAFF. In nucleotides, the CDR3 is TGTGCCAGCAGCCACCTAGATAGGAACACTGAAGCTTTCTTT.

The rearrangement joins TRBV4-2 to TRBJ1-3, with TRBD1 matching 8 bases. V lost 0 bases, J lost 0 bases, and 13 bases stayed unmatched. The CDR3 loop spans 20 amino acids. CDR1 is LGHNA, CDR2 YNFKEQ, per germline. DNA for the CDR3: TGTGCCAGCAGCCAAGAAATCGGACAGGGTCCCCTCTCCTCTGGAAACACCATATATTTT. Amino acids: CASSQEIGQGPLSSGNTIYF.

This clone was found a few times. The CDR3 coding sequence is TGTGCCAGCTCTCAAAGCGGGAGAAACACCGGGGAGCTGTTTTTT. Its protein is CASSQSGRNTGELFF. The chain uses TRBV18 and TRBJ2-2, with 8 bases matching TRBD2. The CDR3 has 15 amino acids. The trim removed 6 bases at V and 2 bases at J, leaving 5 bases unmatched. Germline V gene lookup returns CDR1 KGHSH and CDR2 LQKENI.

This clone was seen more than once but under ten times. The chain recombines TRBV6-1 with TRBJ2-2, with 7 bases fitting TRBD2. CDR3 length equals 15 residues. Germline trimming cut 6 bases from V and 1 base from J; bases unmatched to any gene: 5. Germline-derived CDR1 and CDR2 are MNHNS and SASEGT. DNA of the CDR3: TGTGCCAGCAGATTCTCTAGCGGGAACACCGGGGAGCTGTTTTTT. It yields the protein CASRFSSGNTGELFF.

The chain carries TRBV5-4 and TRBJ2-7; 9 positions agree with TRBD2. With 4 bases clipped from V and 5 bases from J, the junction kept 10 bases outside the gene matches. CDR3 length equals 15 residues. The germline V gene has CDR1 SGHNT and CDR2 YYREEE (reference sequence). The CDR3 reads CASSRGGGRAHEQYF. The CDR3 DNA sequence: TGTGCCAGCAGCCGCGGGGGGGGGAGGGCACACGAGCAGTACTTC.

The rearrangement uses TRBV30 and TRBJ2-1; 8 bases are shared with TRBD2. J was trimmed by 1 base and V by 8 bases; bases with no gene match: 1. Looked up from germline, CDR1 is GTSNPN and CDR2 is SVGIG (reference sequence). There are 12 residues in the CDR3. CDR3 sequence reads: CATSGSYNEQFF. The DNA for the CDR3 is TGTGCCACTAGCGGTTCCTACAATGAGCAGTTCTTC.

CDR3 sequence: CASSELDRGETQYF. The CDR3, as DNA: TGTGCCAGCAGTGAATTAGACAGGGGTGAGACCCAGTACTTC. The rearrangement uses TRBV25-1 and TRBJ2-5; 8 nucleotides line up with TRBD1. The CDR3 loop spans 14 amino acids. Unmatched junction bases numbered 3, after V lost 1 base and J lost 5 bases. CDR1 and CDR2 (germline): MGHDK, SYGVNS. Full variable domain (missing parts from reference TRBV25-1 and TRBJ2-5): EADIYQTPRYLVIGTGKKITLECSQTMGHDKMYWYQQDPGMELHLIHYSYGVNSTEKGDLSSESTVSRIRTEHFPLTLESARPSHTSQYLCASSELDRGETQYFGPGTRLLVL.

The V and J genes are TRBV11-1 and TRBJ2-1; a possible D gene is TRBD1 (5 bases). Between the trimmed V and J ends, which lost 1 base and 8 bases, there was a span of 15 bases. Germline CDR1 SGHAT, CDR2 FQDESV (reference sequence). The CDR3 contains 15 residues. The CDR3, as DNA: TGTGCCAGCAGCTTAGGGGGCAGGACCGGGTATGAGCAGTTCTTC. It codes for CASSLGGRTGYEQFF.

The chain combines TRBV4-1 with TRBJ2-3; the match to TRBD2 covers 9 bases. The CDR3 is 18 residues long. J was trimmed by 2 bases and V by 2 bases; bases with no gene match: 11. Germline CDR1 and CDR2: MGHRA and YSYEKL. CDR3 amino acids: CASSQLIAGVPYTDTQYF. Written as DNA, the CDR3 is TGCGCCAGCAGCCAATTAATAGCGGGAGTCCCGTACACAGATACGCAGTATTTT.

J is TRBJ2-1 and V is TRBV27; TRBD2 agrees at 9 bases. In germline, CDR1 is MNHEY, CDR2 SMNVEV (reference sequence). The CDR3 runs to 15 residues. V lost 2 bases and J lost 2; bases outside the gene matches: 1. The CDR3 loop reads CASSLVAGAYNEQFF. In DNA form, the CDR3 reads TGTGCCAGCAGTTTAGTAGCGGGAGCCTACAATGAGCAGTTCTTC.

The chain couples TRBV7-9 to TRBJ1-1; perhaps TRBD1 as D (5 bases). V lost 6 bases, J lost 2 bases, and 16 bases lay in between. The germline V gene has CDR1 SEHNR and CDR2 FQNEAQ (reference sequence). There are 15 residues in the CDR3. The CDR3 region has the DNA TGTGCCAGCAGGCCCAAACAGGATATAAACACTGAAGCTTTCTTT. It codes for CASRPKQDINTEAFF.

The rearrangement uses TRBV21-1 and TRBJ2-3; the table gives TRBD1 as D, unverified against the DNA. TRBV21-1 is deemed a pseudogene. This CDR3 has 14 residues. CDR3 bases: TGTGCCAGCAGCCCGAGAGGGGGTTGGTATACGCAGTATTTT. Translated: CASSPRGGWYTQYF.

This sequence joins TRBV19 and TRBJ2-5; 14 nucleotides match TRBD2. CDR1 is LNHDA, CDR2 SQIVND, per germline (reference sequence). The CDR3 is 15 amino acids. V shed 4 bases and J 5 bases; nucleotides not matched to a gene: 3. The CDR3 here is CASSRGLAGVETQYF. The CDR3 DNA reads TGTGCCAGTAGTAGGGGACTAGCGGGAGTGGAGACCCAGTACTTC.

This clone was recorded a few times. Additional DNA sequences in this sample encode the identical CDR3. The V gene is TRBV6-1, the J gene TRBJ1-2; D is uncertain. The CDR3 runs 12 residues. Between the trimmed V and J ends, which lost 1 base and 4 bases, there was a span of 4 bases. Germline V gene lookup returns CDR1 MNHNS and CDR2 SASEGT. In DNA form, the CDR3 reads TGTGCCAGCAGTGAAGGTAGCTATGGCTACACCTTC. Encoded protein: CASSEGSYGYTF.

CDR3 nucleotides: TGTGCCAGCAGTCACCGGGACACCTCCTACGAGCAGTACTTC. Translating gives CASSHRDTSYEQYF. This chain links TRBV6-1 with TRBJ2-7; tentative D call: TRBD1 (6 bases). The germline V gene has CDR1 MNHNS and CDR2 SASEGT. The ends were cut back, 5 bases at V and 0 bases at J, with 11 bases in the middle. The CDR3 totals 14 residues.

Notes on this clone: The same CDR3 also results from other DNA sequences found in this sample. V usage is TRBV7-2 and J usage is TRBJ1-5; 7 nucleotides match TRBD1. The junction had 10 bases not matched to a gene; V was cut back by 5 bases and J by 9 bases. CDR3 length: 14 residues. Per the germline V gene, CDR1 is SGHTA and CDR2 is FQGNSA. CDR3 in DNA: TGTGCCAGCAGCCCTCAGACAGGGTTGGGGCCCCAGCATTTT. It codes for CASSPQTGLGPQHF.

DNA of the CDR3: TGTGCCAGCAGTGACTCTACTAGCGGGAGTGAGACCCAGTACTTC. It is translated as CASSDSTSGSETQYF. This chain uses TRBV6-4 with TRBJ2-5; the match to TRBD2 covers 11 bases. V lost 0 bases to trimming and J lost 5 bases; unmatched junction nucleotides: 2. The CDR3 extends over 15 amino acids. Germline values: CDR1 MRHNA, CDR2 SNTAGT.

Only one count was recorded for this clone. The chain joins TRBV9 to TRBJ2-5; 10 bases line up with TRBD2. The junction had 5 bases not matched to a gene; V was cut back by 1 base and J by 2 bases. Germline-derived CDR1 and CDR2 are SGDLS and YYNGEE. The CDR3 consists of 16 residues. CDR3 sequence reads: CASSVTSGGGQETQYF. The CDR3 DNA is TGTGCCAGCAGCGTAACCAGCGGGGGGGGGCAAGAGACCCAGTACTTC.